This TCR beta chain was sequenced for a study of T cell responses to AZD1222 COVID-19 vaccine. Study conclusions and caveats: Recipients of two AZD1222 doses showed rising Spike-specific TCR breadth and depth. Of spike-specific TCRs, nearly half reportedly target regions left unmutated in variants.

With regard to this clone: Its matching antigen is unknown.

Some clones are missing from TCRdb's copy, which holds only in-frame ones; the method was immunoSEQ multiplex PCR. Of 140,000 or so clones in the sample, approximately 86% were seen once. V dropped 2 bases and J dropped 2 bases, with 6 bases sitting between them. The CDR3 has 13 amino acids. The source material was peripheral blood, sampled on day 0 of AZD1222 vaccination. The chain links TRBV12-3 or TRBV12-4 to TRBJ1-2; no definite D call. This TCR was recovered from an adult in good health. In nucleotides, the CDR3 is TGTGCCAGCAGTTTAAGGGAAAACTATGGCTACACCTTC. Protein: CASSLRENYGYTF.